This T cell receptor (beta chain) appears in the sequencing data of a study of beta chain features in type 1 diabetes. Looking at the study overall: The number of sorted cells examined across all samples was approximately 110,000,000.

Concerning this clone itself: Its antigen remains unidentified.

Whole-study results and caveats: Relative to healthy donors, patients appeared to have naive, central memory and Treg TCRB repertoires that were more similar. When Type 1 diabetes patients were examined, their TCRB CDR3s proved moderately but significantly shorter in all four CD4+ subsets.

Sequenced material consisted of expressed TCRB transcripts (all of the isolated RNA was reverse transcribed). The average output of naive, central memory and regulatory T cell samples was approximately 3.8 million reads. The table came from immunoSEQ multiplex PCR; TCRdb's copy has only in-frame clones and leaves some out. The sample yields about 370,000 clones, 8.5% to 10% seen once. V gave up 10 bases and J gave up 5 bases; unmatched junction bases: 13. Germline-derived CDR1 and CDR2 are MGHDK and SYGVNS. This CDR3 is built from 15 residues. In all sorted populations, purity surpassed 98%. The chain carries TRBV25-1 and TRBJ1-4; 7 nucleotides agree with TRBD1. The sample was central memory CD4+ T cells from blood. The clonotype comes from a man aged 25-45 years with type 1 diabetes. Here the CDR3 reads CATPPTQGQNEKLFF. The CDR3 bases are TGTGCCACACCCCCGACACAGGGGCAGAATGAAAAACTGTTTTTT.